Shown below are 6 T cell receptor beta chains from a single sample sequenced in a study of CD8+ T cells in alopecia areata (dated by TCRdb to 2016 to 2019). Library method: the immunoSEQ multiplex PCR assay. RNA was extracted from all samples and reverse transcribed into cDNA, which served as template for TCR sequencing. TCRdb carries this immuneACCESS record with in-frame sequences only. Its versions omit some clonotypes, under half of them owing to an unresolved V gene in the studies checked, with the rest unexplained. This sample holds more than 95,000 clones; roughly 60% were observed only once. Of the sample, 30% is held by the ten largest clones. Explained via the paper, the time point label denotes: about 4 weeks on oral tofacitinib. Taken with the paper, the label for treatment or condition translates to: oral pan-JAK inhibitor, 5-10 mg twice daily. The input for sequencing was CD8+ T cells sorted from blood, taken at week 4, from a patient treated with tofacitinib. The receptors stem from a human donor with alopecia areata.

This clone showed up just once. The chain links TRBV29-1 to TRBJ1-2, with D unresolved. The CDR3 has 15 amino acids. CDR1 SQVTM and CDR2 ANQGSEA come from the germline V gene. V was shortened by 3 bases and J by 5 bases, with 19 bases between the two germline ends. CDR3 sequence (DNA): TGCAGCGTTGAGGGCAGCGCGTGGCCCCGATATGGCTACACCTTC. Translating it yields CSVEGSAWPRYGYTF.

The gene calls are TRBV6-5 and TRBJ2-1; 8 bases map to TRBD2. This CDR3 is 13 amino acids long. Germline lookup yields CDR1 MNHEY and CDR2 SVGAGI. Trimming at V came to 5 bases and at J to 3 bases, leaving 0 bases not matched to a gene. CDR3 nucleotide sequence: TGTGCCAGCAGTACTAGCGGCTACAATGAGCAGTTCTTC. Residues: CASSTSGYNEQFF.

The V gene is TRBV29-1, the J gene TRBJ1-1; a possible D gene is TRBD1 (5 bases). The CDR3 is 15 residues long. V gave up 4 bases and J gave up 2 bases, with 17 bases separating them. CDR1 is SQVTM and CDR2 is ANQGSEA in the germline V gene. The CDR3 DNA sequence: TGCAGCGTTGCTCTGGAGGGGCGGCACAACACTGAAGCTTTCTTT. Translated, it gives CSVALEGRHNTEAFF.

In DNA, the CDR3 is TGTGCCAGCAGCTCGATGCAGGGGGTTGGGCAAGAGACCCAGTACTTC. Its translation is CASSSMQGVGQETQYF. This sequence joins TRBV7-9 and TRBJ2-5, with 7 nucleotides matching TRBD1. The junction had 10 bases not matched to a gene; V was cut back by 4 bases and J by 2 bases. Germline CDR1 and CDR2: SEHNR and FQNEAQ (reference sequence). The CDR3 is made up of 16 amino acids.

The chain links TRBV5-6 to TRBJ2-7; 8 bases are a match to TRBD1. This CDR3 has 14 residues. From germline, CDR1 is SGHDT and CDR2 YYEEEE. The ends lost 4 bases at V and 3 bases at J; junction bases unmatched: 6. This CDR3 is CASSQPGQGYEQYF. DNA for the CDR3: TGTGCCAGCAGCCAACCTGGACAGGGCTACGAGCAGTACTTC.

The CDR3 sequence is CASSGLEDFNEQFF. For the CDR3, the DNA is TGCGCCAGCAGTGGACTAGAGGACTTCAATGAGCAGTTCTTC. This chain links TRBV10-2 with TRBJ2-1; tentative D call: TRBD2 (6 bases). Trimming left V 4 bases short and J 6 bases short, with 13 bases between. CDR3 length: 14 residues. Germline CDR1 WSHSY, CDR2 SAAADI.